These 4 T cell receptor beta chains came from one sample sequenced in a study of CD8 T cells in ankylosing spondylitis. TCRdb reanalysed the 5' RACE reads using MiXCR and keeps one entry per CDR3 protein. The data contain 400,000 or so distinct CDR3 sequences, 25% to 30% of them singletons. Their antigens are not known. Study-level findings and limits: One TCR beta motif, made up of about 8 highly homologous variants, appeared characteristic of ankylosing spondylitis blood.

The specimen sequenced was blood, either unsorted or a sorted T cell fraction (not recorded which). These receptors all stem from a male donor with ankylosing spondylitis.

This clonotype was seen a few times. J is TRBJ2-3 and V is TRBV4-1, with 7 bases that match TRBD2. From germline, CDR1 is MGHRA and CDR2 YSYEKL. J gave up 5 bases and V 0 bases, and 8 bases lay outside the gene matches. The CDR3 consists of 16 residues. CDR3 loop: CASSQDRVASGDTQYF. CDR3 DNA: TGCGCCAGCAGCCAAGATAGGGTGGCTAGCGGAGATACGCAGTATTTT.

The V gene is TRBV5-1, the J gene TRBJ2-1; tentative D call: TRBD2 (5 bases). V was cut by 4 bases and J by 9 bases, with 8 bases left in between. This CDR3 spans 11 amino acids. Germline V gene sequence: CDR1 SGHRS, CDR2 YFSETQ. CDR3 sequence: CASSDYLEQFF. CDR3 DNA sequence: TGCGCCAGCAGCGACTACCTTGAGCAGTTCTTC.

The gene calls are TRBV7-9 and TRBJ2-3, with unresolved D. This CDR3 is 12 amino acids long. The ends were cut back, 2 bases at V and 10 bases at J, with 10 bases in the middle. CDR1 SEHNR and CDR2 FQNEAQ come from the germline V gene (reference sequence). The CDR3 sequence is CASSLLGKAQYF. The CDR3 DNA reads as TGTGCCAGCAGCTTATTAGGGAAGGCGCAGTATTTT.

This chain joins TRBV12-3 or TRBV12-4 and TRBJ2-1; 11 nucleotides line up with TRBD2. The CDR3 covers 15 residues. The ends lost 2 bases at V and 9 bases at J; junction bases unmatched: 6. The CDR3 DNA sequence: TGTGCCAGCAGTTTACATGATAGCGGGAGGGGTGAGCAGTTCTTC. It codes for CASSLHDSGRGEQFF.